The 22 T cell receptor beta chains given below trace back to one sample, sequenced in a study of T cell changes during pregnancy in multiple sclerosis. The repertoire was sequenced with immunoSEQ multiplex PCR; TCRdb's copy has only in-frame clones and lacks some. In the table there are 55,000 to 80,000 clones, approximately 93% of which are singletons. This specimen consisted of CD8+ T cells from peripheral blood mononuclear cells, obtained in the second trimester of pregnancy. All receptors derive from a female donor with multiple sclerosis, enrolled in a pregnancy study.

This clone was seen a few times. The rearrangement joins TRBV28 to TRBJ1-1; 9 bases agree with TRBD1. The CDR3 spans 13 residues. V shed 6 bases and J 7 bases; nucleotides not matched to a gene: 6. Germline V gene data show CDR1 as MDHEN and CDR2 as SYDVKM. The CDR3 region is CASRIQGANEAFF. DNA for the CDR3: TGTGCCAGCAGGATACAGGGGGCTAATGAAGCTTTCTTT. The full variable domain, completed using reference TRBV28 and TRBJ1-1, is DVKVTQSSRYLVKRTGEKVFLECVQDMDHENMFWYRQDPGLGLRLIYFSYDVKMKEKGDIPEGYSVSREKKERFSLILESASTNQTSMYLCASRIQGANEAFFGQGTRLTVV.

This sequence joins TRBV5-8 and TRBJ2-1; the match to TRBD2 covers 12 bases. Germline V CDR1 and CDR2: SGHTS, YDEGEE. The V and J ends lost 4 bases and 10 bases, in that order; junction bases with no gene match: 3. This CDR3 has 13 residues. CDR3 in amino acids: CASSLGLAGEQFF. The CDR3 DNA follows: TGTGCCAGCAGCCTAGGACTAGCGGGGGAGCAGTTCTTC.

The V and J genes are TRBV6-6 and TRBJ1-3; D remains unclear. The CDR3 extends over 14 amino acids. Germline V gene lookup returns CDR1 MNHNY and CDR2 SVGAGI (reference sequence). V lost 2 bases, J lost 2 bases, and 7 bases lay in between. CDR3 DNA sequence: TGTGCCAGCAGTTACGGAGGGACTGGAAACACCATATATTTT. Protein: CASSYGGTGNTIYF.

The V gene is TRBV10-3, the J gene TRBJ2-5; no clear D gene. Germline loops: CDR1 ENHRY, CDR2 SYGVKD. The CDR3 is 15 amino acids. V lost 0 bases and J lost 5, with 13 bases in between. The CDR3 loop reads CAISESARYSETQYF. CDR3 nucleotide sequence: TGTGCCATCAGTGAGTCGGCCAGGTACTCGGAGACCCAGTACTTC.

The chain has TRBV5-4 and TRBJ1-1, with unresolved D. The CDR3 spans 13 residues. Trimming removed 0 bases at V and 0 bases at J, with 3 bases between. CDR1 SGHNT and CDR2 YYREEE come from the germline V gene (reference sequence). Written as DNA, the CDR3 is TGTGCCAGCAGCTTGGGAGTGAACACTGAAGCTTTCTTT. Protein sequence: CASSLGVNTEAFF.

This chain's CDR3 is CASSISGTGELFF. CDR3 coding DNA: TGTGCCAGTAGTATCTCGGGGACCGGGGAGCTGTTTTTT. This chain joins TRBV19 and TRBJ2-2; D might be TRBD2 (5 bases). Germline V gene sequence: CDR1 LNHDA, CDR2 SQIVND (reference sequence). The V and J ends lost 3 bases and 5 bases respectively, with 7 bases between them. The CDR3 length is 13 residues.

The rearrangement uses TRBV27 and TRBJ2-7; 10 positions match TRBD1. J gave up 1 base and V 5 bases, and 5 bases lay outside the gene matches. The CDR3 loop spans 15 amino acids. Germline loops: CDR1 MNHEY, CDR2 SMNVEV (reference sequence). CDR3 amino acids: CASSRTGQGSYEQYF. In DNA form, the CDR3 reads TGTGCCAGCAGTAGGACGGGACAGGGGTCCTACGAGCAGTACTTC.

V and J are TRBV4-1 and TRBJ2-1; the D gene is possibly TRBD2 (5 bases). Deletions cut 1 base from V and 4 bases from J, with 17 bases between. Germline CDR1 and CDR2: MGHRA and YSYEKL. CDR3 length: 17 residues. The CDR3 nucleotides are TGCGCCAGCAGCCAAGGAGGGCAGGTCGGGAATTACAATGAGCAGTTCTTC. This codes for CASSQGGQVGNYNEQFF.

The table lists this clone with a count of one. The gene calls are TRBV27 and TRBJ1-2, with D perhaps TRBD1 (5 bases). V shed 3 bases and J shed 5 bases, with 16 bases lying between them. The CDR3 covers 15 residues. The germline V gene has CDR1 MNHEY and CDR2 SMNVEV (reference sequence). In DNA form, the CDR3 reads TGTGCCAGCAGTTTTTCCGGACGGGGGACGTATGGCTACACCTTC. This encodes CASSFSGRGTYGYTF.

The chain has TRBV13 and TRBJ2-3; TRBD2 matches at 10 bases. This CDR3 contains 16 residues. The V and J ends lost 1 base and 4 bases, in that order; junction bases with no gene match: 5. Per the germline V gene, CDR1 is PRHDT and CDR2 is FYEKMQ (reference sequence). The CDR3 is CASSLVASGSADTQYF. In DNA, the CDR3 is TGTGCCAGCAGCTTAGTGGCTAGCGGGAGTGCAGATACGCAGTATTTT.

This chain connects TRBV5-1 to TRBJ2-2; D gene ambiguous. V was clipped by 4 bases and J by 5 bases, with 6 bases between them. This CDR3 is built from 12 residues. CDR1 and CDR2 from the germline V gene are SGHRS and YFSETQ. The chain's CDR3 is CASSHQTGELFF. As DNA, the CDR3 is TGCGCCAGCAGCCACCAGACCGGGGAGCTGTTTTTT. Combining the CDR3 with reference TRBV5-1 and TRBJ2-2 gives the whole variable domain KAGVTQTPRYLIKTRGQQVTLSCSPISGHRSVSWYQQTPGQGLQFLFEYFSETQRNKGNFPGRFSGRQFSNSRSEMNVSTLELGDSALYLCASSHQTGELFFGEGSRLTVL.

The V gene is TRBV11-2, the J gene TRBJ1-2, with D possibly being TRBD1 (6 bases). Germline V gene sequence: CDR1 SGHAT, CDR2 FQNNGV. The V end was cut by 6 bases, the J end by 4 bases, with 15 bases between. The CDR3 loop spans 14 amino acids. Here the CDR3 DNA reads TGTGCCAGCAGTGACATGGGGGCAAGCTATGGCTACACCTTC. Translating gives CASSDMGASYGYTF.

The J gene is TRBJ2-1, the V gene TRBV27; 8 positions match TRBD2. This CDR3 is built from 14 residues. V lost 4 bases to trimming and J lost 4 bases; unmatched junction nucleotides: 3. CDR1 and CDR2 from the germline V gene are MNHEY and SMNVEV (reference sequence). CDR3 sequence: CASSSGTRYNEQFF. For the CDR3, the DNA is TGTGCCAGCAGTTCCGGGACTAGGTACAATGAGCAGTTCTTC.

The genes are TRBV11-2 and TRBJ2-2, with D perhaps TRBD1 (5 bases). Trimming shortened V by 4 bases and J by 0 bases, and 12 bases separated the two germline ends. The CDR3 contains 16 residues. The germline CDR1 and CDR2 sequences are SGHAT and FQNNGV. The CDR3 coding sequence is TGTGCCAGCAGCTCGTTTCCAGGGTCGAACACCGGGGAGCTGTTTTTT. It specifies CASSSFPGSNTGELFF.

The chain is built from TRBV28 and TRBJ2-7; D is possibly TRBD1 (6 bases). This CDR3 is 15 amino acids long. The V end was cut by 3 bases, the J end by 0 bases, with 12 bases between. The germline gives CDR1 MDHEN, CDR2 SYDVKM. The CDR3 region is CASSFEGEPSYEQYF. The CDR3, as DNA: TGTGCCAGCAGTTTCGAGGGGGAACCCTCCTACGAGCAGTACTTC. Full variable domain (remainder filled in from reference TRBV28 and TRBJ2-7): DVKVTQSSRYLVKRTGEKVFLECVQDMDHENMFWYRQDPGLGLRLIYFSYDVKMKEKGDIPEGYSVSREKKERFSLILESASTNQTSMYLCASSFEGEPSYEQYFGPGTRLTVT.

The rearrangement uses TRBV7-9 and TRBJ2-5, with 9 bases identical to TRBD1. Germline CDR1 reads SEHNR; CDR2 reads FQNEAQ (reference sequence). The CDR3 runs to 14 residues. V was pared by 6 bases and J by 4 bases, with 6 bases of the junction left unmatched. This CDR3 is CASRGQGRGETQYF. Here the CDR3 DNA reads TGTGCCAGCAGGGGACAGGGAAGAGGAGAGACCCAGTACTTC. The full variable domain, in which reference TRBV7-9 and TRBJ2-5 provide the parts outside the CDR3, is DTGVSQNPRHKITKRGQNVTFRCDPISEHNRLYWYRQTLGQGPEFLTYFQNEAQLEKSRLLSDRFSAERPKGSFSTLEIQRTEQGDSAMYLCASRGQGRGETQYFGPGTRLLVL.

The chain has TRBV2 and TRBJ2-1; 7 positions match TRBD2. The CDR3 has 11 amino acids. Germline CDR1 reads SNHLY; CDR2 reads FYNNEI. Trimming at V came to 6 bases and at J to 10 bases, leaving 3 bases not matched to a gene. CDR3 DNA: TGTGCCAGCAGGAAGGGAGGGGAGCAGTTCTTC. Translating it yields CASRKGGEQFF. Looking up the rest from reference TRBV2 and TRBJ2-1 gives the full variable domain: EPEVTQTPSHQVTQMGQEVILRCVPISNHLYFYWYRQILGQKVEFLVSFYNNEISEKSEIFDDQFSVERPDGSNFTLKIRSTKLEDSAMYFCASRKGGEQFFGPGTRLTVL.

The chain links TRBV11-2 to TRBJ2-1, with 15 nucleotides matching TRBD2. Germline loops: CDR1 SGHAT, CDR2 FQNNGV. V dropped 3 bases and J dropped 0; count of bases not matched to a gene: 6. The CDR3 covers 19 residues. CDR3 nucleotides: TGTGCCAGCAGCTTCGGGACTAGCGGGAGGTCGACCTCCTACAATGAGCAGTTCTTC. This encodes CASSFGTSGRSTSYNEQFF.

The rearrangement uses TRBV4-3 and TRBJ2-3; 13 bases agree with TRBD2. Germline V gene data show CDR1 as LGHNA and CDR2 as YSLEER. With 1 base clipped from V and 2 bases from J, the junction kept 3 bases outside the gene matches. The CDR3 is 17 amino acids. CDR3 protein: CASSQVLAGGVTDTQYF. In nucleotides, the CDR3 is TGCGCCAGCAGCCAAGTACTAGCGGGAGGGGTCACAGATACGCAGTATTTT.

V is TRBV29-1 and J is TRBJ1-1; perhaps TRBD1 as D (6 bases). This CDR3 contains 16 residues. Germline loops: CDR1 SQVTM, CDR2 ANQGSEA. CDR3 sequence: CSLGAGEIIEGTEAFF. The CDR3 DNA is TGCAGTCTGGGGGCAGGGGAGATTATTGAGGGTACTGAAGCTTTCTTT.

CDR3 in amino acids: CASSGGPEAFF. In nucleotides, the CDR3 is TGTGCCAGCAGTGGGGGCCCTGAAGCTTTCTTT. The V gene is TRBV7-9, the J gene TRBJ1-1, with D possibly TRBD1 on 6 matching bases. The CDR3 is 11 residues long. Germline CDR1 reads SEHNR; CDR2 reads FQNEAQ (reference sequence). The ends were cut back, 6 bases at V and 6 bases at J, with 8 bases in the middle.

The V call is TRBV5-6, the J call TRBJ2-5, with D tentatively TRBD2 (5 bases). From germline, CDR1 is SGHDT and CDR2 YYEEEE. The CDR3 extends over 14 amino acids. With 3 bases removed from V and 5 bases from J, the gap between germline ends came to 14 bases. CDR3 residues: CASSWAGGYETQYF. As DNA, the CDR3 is TGTGCCAGCAGCTGGGCTGGCGGGTACGAGACCCAGTACTTC.